This T cell receptor beta chain was recorded in a study of cytomegalovirus exposure and HLA in healthy donors. Profiling relied on immunoSEQ multiplex PCR, and the TCRdb table lists in-frame clones only, not all of them. The sample lists tens of thousands of clones, around 90% seen once, with more than 0.85% in the top ten. The germline CDR1 and CDR2 sequences are SEHNR and FQNEAQ (reference sequence). The CDR3 spans 11 residues. Trimming took off 5 bases at V and 7 bases at J, with 5 bases between the two ends. The source material was PBMCs. The TCR was taken from a man in his late teens or twenties in good health and CMV-seronegative. V gene TRBV7-9 combines with J gene TRBJ2-2; D not resolved. Here the CDR3 DNA reads TGTGCCAGCAGCCAGTACGGGGAGCTGTTTTTT. This codes for CASSQYGELFF.